The T cell receptor (beta chain) under discussion was sequenced for a study of T cell responses to AZD1222 COVID-19 vaccine. Only in-frame clones appear in the TCRdb table, and some are missing; sequencing was by immunoSEQ multiplex PCR. The sample yields some 120,000 clones, around 94% seen once. Findings and caveats of the study: Breadth and depth of Spike-specific TCRs rose after two AZD1222 doses. Among vaccine-associated CD4 TCRs, coverage spanned spike, with dominance at 160-218 and 743-854.

Comment on this clone: Its antigen remains unknown. Other DNA sequences in this sample translate to the same CDR3.

Germline assignment: CDR1 SGHTA and CDR2 FQGTGA. This CDR3 contains 11 residues. The germline V and J ends were trimmed by 2 bases and 10 bases, with 6 bases remaining between them. This specimen consisted of peripheral blood, obtained on day 0 of AZD1222 vaccination. The clonotype was recovered from an adult in good health. The rearrangement uses TRBV7-3 and TRBJ2-1; TRBD1 is a possible D gene (6 bases). CDR3 sequence reads: CASSLGGEQFF. CDR3 in DNA: TGTGCCAGCAGCTTAGGGGGCGAGCAGTTCTTC.